The source of this T cell receptor (beta chain) is a study of T cells in Graves' hyperthyroidism and ophthalmopathy. For the study at large: Peripheral blood collection took place at initial diagnosis, before any treatment.

The investigators amplified TCR beta CDR3 regions from RNA transcripts. An initial round of RT-PCR targeting the TCR CDR3 relied on the HTBI primer set. From the multiplex PCR reads, TCRdb called clonotypes with MiXCR, one entry per CDR3 protein. The repertoire includes a few hundred thousand distinct CDR3 sequences, around 14% of them detected once, and 30% to 35% sits in the top ten. This clonotype has just a few counts. Its antigen is still unknown. Looked up from germline, CDR1 is MNHEY and CDR2 is SVGEGT. V lost 1 base and J 7 bases, leaving 7 bases between the germline ends. CDR3 size: 13 residues. Patients were excluded because of uncontrolled infection, other autoimmune disease, pregnancy or lactation. Study-wide results and caveats: Most thyroid clonotypes expanded above 0.001 appeared in blood too.

Sequenced input: blood. The TCR comes from a woman aged 25 to 39 with Graves' hyperthyroidism. The chain uses TRBV6-2 or TRBV6-3 and TRBJ2-2; no firm D call. The CDR3 sequence is CASSYYEGGELFF. CDR3 DNA sequence: TGTGCCAGCAGTTACTATGAAGGCGGGGAGCTGTTTTTT.